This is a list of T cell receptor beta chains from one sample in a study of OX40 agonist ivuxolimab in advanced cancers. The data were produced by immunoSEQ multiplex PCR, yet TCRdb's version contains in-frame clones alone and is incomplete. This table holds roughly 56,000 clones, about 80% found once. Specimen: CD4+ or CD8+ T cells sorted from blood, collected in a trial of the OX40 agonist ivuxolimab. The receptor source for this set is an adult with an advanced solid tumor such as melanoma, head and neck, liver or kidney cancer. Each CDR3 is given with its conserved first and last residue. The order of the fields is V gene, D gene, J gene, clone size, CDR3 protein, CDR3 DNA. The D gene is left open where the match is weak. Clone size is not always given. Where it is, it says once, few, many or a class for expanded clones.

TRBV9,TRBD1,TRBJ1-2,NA,CASSRTGANYGYTF,TGTGCCAGCAGCCGGACAGGGGCTAACTATGGCTACACCTTC
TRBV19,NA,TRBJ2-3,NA,CASSRDWNTDTQYF,TGTGCCAGTAGCCGCGACTGGAACACAGATACGCAGTATTTT
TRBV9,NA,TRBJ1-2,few,CASSAGGNYGYTF,TGTGCCAGCAGCGCTGGCGGGAACTATGGCTACACCTTC
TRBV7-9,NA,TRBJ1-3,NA,CASTVSGNTIYF,TGTGCCAGCACCGTGTCTGGAAACACCATATATTTT
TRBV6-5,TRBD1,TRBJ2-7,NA,CASSSTGSYEQYF,TGTGCCAGCAGCTCGACAGGGTCCTACGAGCAGTACTTC
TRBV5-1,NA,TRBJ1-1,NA,CASSVRQRHTEAFF,TGCGCCAGCAGCGTGCGACAGCGTCACACTGAAGCTTTCTTT
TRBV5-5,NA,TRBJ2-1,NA,CASSLSVNEQFF,TGTGCCAGCAGCTTGTCGGTCAATGAGCAGTTCTTC
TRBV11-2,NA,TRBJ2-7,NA,CASSLGRTSNEQYF,TGTGCCAGCAGCTTAGGGAGGACTTCCAACGAGCAGTACTTC
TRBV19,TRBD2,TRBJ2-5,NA,CASSALGLAEEQYQETQYF,TGTGCCAGTAGTGCGCTTGGACTAGCGGAGGAGCAGTACCAAGAGACCCAGTACTTC
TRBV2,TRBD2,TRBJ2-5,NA,CASGGGGNWETQYF,TGTGCCAGCGGCGGCGGGGGTAATTGGGAGACCCAGTACTTC
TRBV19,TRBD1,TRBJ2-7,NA,CASRGQGTYEQYF,TGTGCCAGTAGGGGACAGGGTACCTACGAGCAGTACTTC
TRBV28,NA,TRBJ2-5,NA,CASSLYRFGETQYF,TGTGCCAGCAGTTTATATCGGTTCGGGGAGACCCAGTACTTC
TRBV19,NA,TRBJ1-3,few,CASSRPDLSGNTIYF,TGTGCCAGTAGCCGCCCTGATCTATCTGGAAACACCATATATTTT
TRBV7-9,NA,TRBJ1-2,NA,CASSPAEHHGYTF,TGTGCCAGCAGCCCCGCGGAACACCATGGCTACACCTTC
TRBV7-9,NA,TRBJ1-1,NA,CASSFDRSEAFF,TGTGCCAGCAGCTTTGATCGGAGTGAAGCTTTCTTT
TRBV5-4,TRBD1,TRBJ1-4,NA,CASGNRGLGTNEKLFF,TGTGCCAGCGGAAACAGGGGGCTAGGGACTAATGAAAAACTGTTTTTT
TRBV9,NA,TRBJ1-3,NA,CASSVGGTGSGNTIYF,TGTGCCAGCAGCGTAGGTGGCACGGGCTCTGGAAACACCATATATTTT
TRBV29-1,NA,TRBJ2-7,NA,CSVAIVAGEQYF,TGCAGCGTTGCAATTGTAGCTGGCGAGCAGTACTTC
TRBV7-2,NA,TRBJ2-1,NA,CASSLRGDNYNEQFF,TGTGCCAGCAGCTTACGCGGGGACAACTACAATGAGCAGTTCTTC
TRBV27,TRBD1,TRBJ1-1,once,CASSSNRGDTEAFF,TGTGCCAGCAGTTCCAACAGGGGTGACACTGAAGCTTTCTTT
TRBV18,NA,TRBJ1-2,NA,CASSPGGHFYGYTF,TGTGCCAGCTCACCAGGAGGACACTTCTATGGCTACACCTTC
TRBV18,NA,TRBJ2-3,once,CASSQVTGLLSDTQYF,TGTGCCAGCTCACAGGTAACCGGACTCCTGTCTGATACGCAGTATTTT
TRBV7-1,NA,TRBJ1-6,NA,CASSLRDTSSPLHF,TGTGCCAGCAGCCTCCGGGACACCTCTTCACCCCTCCACTTT
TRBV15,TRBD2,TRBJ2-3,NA,CATSFTLPSGPLGTDTQYF,TGTGCCACCAGCTTTACCCTTCCTAGCGGCCCCTTGGGCACAGATACGCAGTATTTT
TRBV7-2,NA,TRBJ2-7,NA,CASSGTGYEQYF,TGTGCCAGCAGCGGGACCGGATACGAGCAGTACTTC
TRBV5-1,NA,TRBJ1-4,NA,CASSLQSNFNEKLFF,TGCGCCAGCAGCTTGCAGTCAAACTTTAATGAAAAACTGTTTTTT
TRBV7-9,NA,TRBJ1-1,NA,CASSLAEPNTEAFF,TGTGCCAGCAGCTTAGCGGAGCCCAACACTGAAGCTTTCTTT
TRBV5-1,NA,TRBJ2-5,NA,CASSLRPAANQETQYF,TGCGCCAGCAGCTTGAGACCGGCGGCCAACCAAGAGACCCAGTACTTC
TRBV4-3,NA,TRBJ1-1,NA,CASSRGTEAFF,TGCGCCAGCAGCCGAGGCACTGAAGCTTTCTTT
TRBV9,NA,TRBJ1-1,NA,CASSPRQVPTTEAFF,TGTGCCAGCAGCCCCAGACAGGTCCCCACCACTGAAGCTTTCTTT
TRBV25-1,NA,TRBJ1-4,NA,CASSRPGGGSGELFF,TGTGCCAGCAGTCGACCCGGGGGCGGAAGCGGTGAACTGTTTTTT
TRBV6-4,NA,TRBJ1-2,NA,CASNGRGTSGYTF,TGTGCCAGCAACGGCAGGGGAACAAGTGGCTACACCTTC
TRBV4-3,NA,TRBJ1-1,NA,CASSQDRLTEAFF,TGCGCCAGCAGCCAAGATAGGTTAACTGAAGCTTTCTTT
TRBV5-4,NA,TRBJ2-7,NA,CASSLQPRQLYEQYF,TGTGCCAGCAGCCTGCAACCGAGACAGCTTTACGAGCAGTACTTC
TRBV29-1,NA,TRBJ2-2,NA,CSIRPGVGELFF,TGCAGCATTAGACCGGGCGTGGGGGAGCTGTTTTTT
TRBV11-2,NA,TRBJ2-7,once,CASSLEAVPPYEQYF,TGTGCCAGCAGCTTAGAGGCAGTTCCTCCCTACGAGCAGTACTTC
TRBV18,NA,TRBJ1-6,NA,CASSLSGGHNSPLHF,TGTGCCAGCTCCCTGTCCGGGGGGCATAATTCACCCCTCCACTTT
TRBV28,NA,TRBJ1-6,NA,CASRTRRVPETPLHF,TGTGCCAGCAGGACTAGGAGGGTGCCAGAGACACCCCTCCACTTT
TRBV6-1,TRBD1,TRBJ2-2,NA,CASSEQGANTGELFF,TGTGCCAGCAGTGAGCAGGGGGCGAACACCGGGGAGCTGTTTTTT
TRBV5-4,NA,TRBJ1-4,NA,CASSLGTATGNEKLFF,TGTGCCAGCAGCTTGGGGACAGCCACTGGTAATGAAAAACTGTTTTTT
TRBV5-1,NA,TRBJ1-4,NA,CASSFKAALDVKEKLFF,TGCGCCAGCAGCTTTAAAGCAGCACTCGACGTGAAGGAAAAACTGTTTTTT
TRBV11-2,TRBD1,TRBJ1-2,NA,CASSYWTGNYGYTF,TGTGCCAGCAGCTACTGGACAGGGAACTATGGCTACACCTTC
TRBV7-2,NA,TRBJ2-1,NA,CASSFGRYNEQFF,TGTGCCAGCAGCTTCGGCAGGTACAATGAGCAGTTCTTC
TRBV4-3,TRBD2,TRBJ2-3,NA,CASSQGTSGYHTQYF,TGCGCCAGCAGCCAAGGGACTAGCGGTTATCATACGCAGTATTTT
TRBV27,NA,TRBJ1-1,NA,CASSFSMGRDILTEAFF,TGTGCCAGCAGTTTCTCGATGGGGCGCGACATACTCACTGAAGCTTTCTTT
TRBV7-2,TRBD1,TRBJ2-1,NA,CADGGQGSYNEQFF,TGTGCCGACGGGGGACAGGGGTCCTACAATGAGCAGTTCTTC
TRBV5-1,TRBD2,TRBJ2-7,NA,CASRPLTSAFSYEQYF,TGCGCCAGCAGACCCCTGACTAGCGCATTCTCCTACGAGCAGTACTTC
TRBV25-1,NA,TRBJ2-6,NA,CASSESSSGANVLTF,TGTGCCAGCAGTGAAAGCTCGTCGGGGGCCAACGTCCTGACTTTC
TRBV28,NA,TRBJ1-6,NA,CASSLSGPRTSPLHF,TGTGCCAGCAGTTTGTCCGGGCCCAGAACGTCACCCCTCCACTTT